This T cell receptor beta chain was documented in a study of T cell repertoires and Cas9 in healthy adults (dated by TCRdb to between 2018 and 2020). At the level of the whole study: Multi-effector potency, cytotoxicity and lineage determination within the CD4 and CD8 compartments were characterized for SpCas9-reactive T cells. The study looked at preexisting T cell immunity to the Streptococcus pyogenes Cas9 nuclease (SpCas9), which is used in CRISPR gene editing.

CDR1 GTSNPN and CDR2 SVGIG are derived from the germline V gene (reference sequence). V and J are truncated by 3 bases and 0 bases respectively, leaving an intervening sequence of 12 bases. The CDR3 runs 15 amino acids, cysteine and phenylalanine included. The CDR3 DNA has 45 bases and is translated from base 1. Worth noting for this clone: What antigen it recognizes has not been identified. No base quality values were provided; no much bigger clone lies one nucleotide off.

Healthy humans served as the donors. What the authors observed across the whole study: In vitro, SpCas9-reactive regulatory T cells were reported to reduce the proliferation and function of SpCas9-reactive effector T cells.

The receptor library was made with the immunoSEQ multiplex PCR assay. Drawn from immuneACCESS, this table holds only the in-frame rearrangements with V and J called that TCRdb kept. Clones are partly lost; checked studies trace under half to an unresolved V gene and leave the rest unexplained. In all, the sample holds 11,000 to 15,000 clones, and about 88% of those were seen once. Around 1.5% of the sample lies in the top ten. The chain joins TRBV30 to TRBJ1-3; no D gene is confidently identified. The specimen was Tregs (CD4+, CD25+, CD127-, CD137-, CD154-) from PBMCs; culture status not recorded. The TCR was taken from a human donor in good health. The nucleotide sequence is TGTGCCTGGAGCGAGATAATATCCTCTGGAAACACCATATATTTT. Its protein is CAWSEIISSGNTIYF.